The next 31 T cell receptor beta chains were all read from a single sample in a study of blood T cell repertoires in COVID-19. TCRdb's copy holds only in-frame clones and misses some; the assay was immunoSEQ multiplex PCR. The top ten clones hold 1.5% to 1.7% of a sample with around 270,000 clones, about four fifths of them seen once. Sample: peripheral blood. These receptors originate from a woman between 35 and 50 years old who had recovered from COVID-19.

The V call is TRBV5-5, the J call TRBJ1-1, with unresolved D. The CDR3 sequence is 15 residues long. V lost 0 bases and J lost 3, with 12 bases in between. Germline-derived CDR1 and CDR2 are SGHKS and YYEKEE (reference sequence). CDR3: CASSLGLTRDTEAFF. In DNA, the CDR3 is TGTGCCAGCAGCTTGGGACTCACGAGAGACACTGAAGCTTTCTTT.

This clone is a singleton in its sample. The chain couples TRBV5-1 to TRBJ2-1; 8 bases line up with TRBD2. Trimming took 1 base from V and 8 from J; bases not matched to a gene: 8. This CDR3 region has 15 residues. Germline V lookup: CDR1 SGHRS, CDR2 YFSETQ. The CDR3 here is CASSLTTSAQDEQFF. The CDR3 DNA reads as TGCGCCAGCAGCTTGACGACTAGCGCCCAAGATGAGCAGTTCTTC. Drawing the rest from reference TRBV5-1 and TRBJ2-1, the complete variable domain is KAGVTQTPRYLIKTRGQQVTLSCSPISGHRSVSWYQQTPGQGLQFLFEYFSETQRNKGNFPGRFSGRQFSNSRSEMNVSTLELGDSALYLCASSLTTSAQDEQFFGPGTRLTVL.

This chain uses TRBV27 with TRBJ1-2; no definite D call. CDR1 is MNHEY, CDR2 SMNVEV, per germline (reference sequence). V shed 1 base and J shed 0 bases, with 6 bases lying between them. The CDR3 covers 14 residues. Here the CDR3 DNA reads TGTGCCAGCAGTTTATTGCCGGCTAACTATGGCTACACCTTC. Residues: CASSLLPANYGYTF.

This clone appeared a single time. This chain joins TRBV4-1 and TRBJ1-5; tentatively, D is TRBD1 (5 bases). The CDR3 length is 15 residues. The germline V gene has CDR1 MGHRA and CDR2 YSYEKL. V was cut by 0 bases and J by 7 bases, with 13 bases left in between. The CDR3 loop is CASSQEVRGHQPQHF. The DNA for the CDR3 is TGCGCCAGCAGCCAAGAGGTTAGGGGTCACCAGCCCCAGCATTTT.

The chain links TRBV15 to TRBJ2-7; maybe TRBD2 (6 bases). Germline CDR1 LNHNV, CDR2 YYDKDF (reference sequence). CDR3 length equals 13 residues. The ends were cut back, 5 bases at V and 6 bases at J, with 14 bases in the middle. CDR3 nucleotides: TGTGCCACCAGCTCACGGCGGGGCGGCGAGCAGTACTTC. This translates into CATSSRRGGEQYF.

The table lists this clone with a few counts. The chain joins TRBV3-1 (or the pseudogene TRBV3-2) to TRBJ2-1, with 9 nucleotides matching TRBD2. CDR3 size: 17 residues. Germline trimming cut 0 bases from V and 9 bases from J; bases unmatched to any gene: 12. Germline V gene lookup returns CDR1 LGHDT and CDR2 YNNKEL (reference sequence). In DNA, the CDR3 is TGTGCCAGCAGCCAAGAACAGGGTAGCGGGGGATTCGGTGAGCAGTTCTTC. This encodes CASSQEQGSGGFGEQFF.

This chain links TRBV2 with TRBJ2-3; TRBD1 matches at 9 bases. Per germline, CDR1 SNHLY and CDR2 FYNNEI. This CDR3 is built from 16 residues. V lost 10 bases and J lost 2; bases outside the gene matches: 13. The CDR3 spells CATQGGRDRVTDTQYF. CDR3 DNA sequence: TGTGCCACCCAGGGGGGCCGGGACAGGGTCACAGATACGCAGTATTTT. Based on the CDR3 plus reference TRBV2 and TRBJ2-3, the full variable domain is EPEVTQTPSHQVTQMGQEVILRCVPISNHLYFYWYRQILGQKVEFLVSFYNNEISEKSEIFDDQFSVERPDGSNFTLKIRSTKLEDSAMYFCATQGGRDRVTDTQYFGPGTRLTVL.

There are a few counts of this clone. The same CDR3 arises from other DNA sequences in this sample as well. The chain joins TRBV6-5 to TRBJ1-2, with 10 bases that match TRBD1. CDR1 and CDR2 from the germline V gene are MNHEY and SVGAGI. The CDR3 is made up of 16 amino acids. Trimming removed 2 bases from V and 4 bases from J; junction bases left unmatched: 7. The CDR3 nucleotides are TGTGCCAGCAGTTACACGAGGACAGGGGGTGGCTATGGCTACACCTTC. Translated, it gives CASSYTRTGGGYGYTF.

The J gene is TRBJ2-5, the V gene TRBV2, with TRBD1 matching 9 bases. V gave up 7 bases and J gave up 4 bases; unmatched junction bases: 10. Germline loops: CDR1 SNHLY, CDR2 FYNNEI. The CDR3 totals 15 residues. The CDR3 loop is CASNPGTGFGETQYF. CDR3 bases: TGTGCCAGCAACCCCGGGACAGGGTTTGGAGAGACCCAGTACTTC.

This CDR3 is CASSFTLGAGEYEQYF. CDR3 DNA: TGTGCCAGCAGCTTTACCCTCGGGGCGGGGGAGTACGAGCAGTACTTC. This chain uses TRBV11-3 with TRBJ2-7; the match to TRBD2 covers 7 bases. CDR1 and CDR2 (germline): SGHNT, YENEEA. Trimming took 3 bases from V and 4 from J; bases not matched to a gene: 12. This CDR3 has 16 amino acids.

This sequence joins TRBV6-5 and TRBJ1-2, with 11 bases fitting TRBD1. The CDR3 is 12 residues long. Looked up from germline, CDR1 is MNHEY and CDR2 is SVGAGI. The V segment lost 6 bases and the J segment 6 bases; nucleotides outside the gene matches: 0. CDR3 protein: CASRGQGDGYTF. The CDR3 DNA reads TGTGCCAGCAGGGGACAGGGGGATGGCTACACCTTC.

This chain joins TRBV30 and TRBJ1-6; D gene ambiguous. The CDR3 spans 15 residues. Germline CDR1 and CDR2: GTSNPN and SVGIG (reference sequence). V was pared by 0 bases and J by 10 bases, with 16 bases between. The CDR3 nucleotides are TGTGCCTGGAGTGTGTCAGGCTCTTTGGCCTCACCCCTCCACTTT. This sequence encodes CAWSVSGSLASPLHF.

The sample holds one count of this clone. CDR3 protein: CASSFGHSSYEQYF. For the CDR3, the DNA is TGTGCCAGCAGCTTTGGGCACAGCTCCTACGAGCAGTACTTC. The V gene is TRBV7-2, the J gene TRBJ2-7; no firm D call. Germline CDR1 SGHTA, CDR2 FQGNSA. V gave up 3 bases and J gave up 0 bases, with 9 bases separating them. There are 14 residues in the CDR3.

The chain couples TRBV2 to TRBJ2-7; D is perhaps TRBD2 (5 bases). With 1 base removed from V and 7 bases from J, the gap between germline ends came to 11 bases. Per the germline V gene, CDR1 is SNHLY and CDR2 is FYNNEI. This CDR3 is built from 13 residues. DNA for the CDR3: TGTGCCAGCAGTGAAGTTGGGAGAGAAGAGCAGTACTTC. Its protein is CASSEVGREEQYF. The variable domain in full, with the rest retrieved from reference TRBV2 and TRBJ2-7, is EPEVTQTPSHQVTQMGQEVILRCVPISNHLYFYWYRQILGQKVEFLVSFYNNEISEKSEIFDDQFSVERPDGSNFTLKIRSTKLEDSAMYFCASSEVGREEQYFGPGTRLTVT.

The J gene is TRBJ2-6, the V gene TRBV19; D is unclear. The CDR3 is 15 amino acids. Germline V CDR1 and CDR2: LNHDA, SQIVND (reference sequence). Trimming took 2 bases from V and 1 from J, leaving 6 bases between them. The CDR3 spells CASSISLSGANVLTF. The DNA for the CDR3 is TGTGCCAGTAGTATATCTTTGTCTGGGGCCAACGTCCTGACTTTC. The full variable domain, rest sourced from reference TRBV19 and TRBJ2-6, is DGGITQSPKYLFRKEGQNVTLSCEQNLNHDAMYWYRQDPGQGLRLIYYSQIVNDFQKGDIAEGYSVSREKKESFPLTVTSAQKNPTAFYLCASSISLSGANVLTFGAGSRLTVL.

V gene TRBV10-3 combines with J gene TRBJ2-2; the match to TRBD2 covers 7 bases. Germline CDR1 reads ENHRY; CDR2 reads SYGVKD. With 3 bases clipped from V and 5 bases from J, the junction kept 3 bases outside the gene matches. This CDR3 spans 14 amino acids. The CDR3 sequence: CAISEREGTGELFF. In nucleotides, the CDR3 is TGTGCCATCAGTGAAAGGGAGGGGACCGGGGAGCTGTTTTTT.

The rearrangement joins TRBV15 to TRBJ2-3; 8 nucleotides match TRBD1. Germline CDR1 reads LNHNV; CDR2 reads YYDKDF (reference sequence). V shed 8 bases and J 2 bases; nucleotides not matched to a gene: 6. The length of the CDR3 is 14 residues. As DNA, the CDR3 is TGTGCCACCGGACAGGGCTTTACCACAGATACGCAGTATTTT. Its protein product is CATGQGFTTDTQYF. The full variable domain, in which reference TRBV15 and TRBJ2-3 provide the parts outside the CDR3, is DAMVIQNPRYQVTQFGKPVTLSCSQTLNHNVMYWYQQKSSQAPKLLFHYYDKDFNNEADTPDNFQSRRPNTSFCFLDIRSPGLGDTAMYLCATGQGFTTDTQYFGPGTRLTVL.

V gene TRBV28 combines with J gene TRBJ2-7, with TRBD1 identical over 8 bases. Trimming cost V 4 bases and J 4 bases; bases outside gene matches: 9. In germline, CDR1 is MDHEN, CDR2 SYDVKM. The CDR3 is made up of 15 amino acids. CDR3 residues: CASSSAGQVDYEQYF. The CDR3 nucleotides are TGTGCCAGCAGTTCCGCGGGACAGGTGGATTACGAGCAGTACTTC.

This sequence joins TRBV6-1 and TRBJ1-5, with 8 bases that match TRBD1. There are 16 residues in the CDR3. V gave up 3 bases and J gave up 2 bases; unmatched junction bases: 6. Germline loops: CDR1 MNHNS, CDR2 SASEGT. Here the CDR3 DNA reads TGTGCCAGCAGTGACGGGCAGGGGGCTCGCAATCAGCCCCAGCATTTT. This encodes CASSDGQGARNQPQHF.

The CDR3 here is CASSYLARETQYF. As DNA, the CDR3 is TGTGCCAGCAGTTACTTGGCCAGAGAGACCCAGTACTTC. V usage is TRBV6-2 or TRBV6-3 and J usage is TRBJ2-5; D is ambiguous. This CDR3 comprises 13 residues. The V gene's germline CDR1 is MNHEY and CDR2 SVGEGT. Trimming pared 1 base from V and 4 bases from J, leaving 7 bases between.

CDR3 sequence reads: CASSPKGAGNEQFF. In nucleotides, the CDR3 is TGTGCCAGCAGCCCCAAGGGGGCCGGCAATGAGCAGTTCTTC. The chain recombines TRBV7-9 with TRBJ2-1; 7 bases line up with TRBD1. Unmatched junction bases numbered 7, after V lost 5 bases and J lost 6 bases. From germline, CDR1 is SEHNR and CDR2 FQNEAQ (reference sequence). The CDR3 extends over 14 amino acids.

The V gene is TRBV2, the J gene TRBJ2-3; 7 bases align to TRBD2. CDR3 length: 14 residues. Germline CDR1 is SNHLY and CDR2 is FYNNEI. V was pared by 3 bases and J by 8 bases, with 8 bases of the junction left unmatched. CDR3 DNA: TGTGCCAGCAGTGACTCGAGCGGGGAGCTTACGCAGTATTTT. Translated, it gives CASSDSSGELTQYF.

V usage is TRBV24-1 and J usage is TRBJ2-2, with 11 bases fitting TRBD1. The CDR3 is made up of 15 amino acids. Germline loops: CDR1 KGHDR, CDR2 SFDVKD. V lost 4 bases and J lost 7; bases outside the gene matches: 4. CDR3 DNA sequence: TGTGCCACCAGTGACATGGACAGGGGGCGCGGGGAGCTGTTTTTT. It specifies CATSDMDRGRGELFF.

The V and J genes are TRBV7-9 and TRBJ2-3; TRBD2 agrees at 15 bases. The length of the CDR3 is 16 residues. Trimming took 3 bases from V and 4 from J; bases not matched to a gene: 2. Germline values: CDR1 SEHNR, CDR2 FQNEAQ (reference sequence). The CDR3 sequence: CASSLGLAGGADTQYF. As DNA, the CDR3 is TGTGCCAGCAGCTTGGGACTAGCGGGGGGAGCAGATACGCAGTATTTT.

V and J are TRBV12-3 or TRBV12-4 and TRBJ2-5; 7 positions match TRBD2. The CDR3 covers 13 residues. V lost 5 bases to trimming and J lost 3 bases; unmatched junction nucleotides: 3. The CDR3, as DNA: TGTGCCAGCAGTCGCGGGACTAAAGAGACCCAGTACTTC. It translates to CASSRGTKETQYF.

The chain couples TRBV19 to TRBJ2-7; D not certain. The V and J ends lost 2 bases and 5 bases respectively, with 13 bases between them. There are 14 residues in the CDR3. In germline, CDR1 is LNHDA, CDR2 SQIVND (reference sequence). CDR3 sequence: CASSISGPPNEQYF. CDR3 DNA: TGTGCCAGTAGTATATCTGGCCCCCCGAACGAGCAGTACTTC.

This clone was detected once. CDR3 in amino acids: CASSQSRTGVTEAFF. The CDR3, as DNA: TGTGCCAGCAGCCAATCAAGGACAGGGGTCACTGAAGCTTTCTTT. The chain uses TRBV16 and TRBJ1-1; 9 bases are shared with TRBD1. The CDR3 is 15 amino acids. Germline loops: CDR1 KGHSY, CDR2 FQNENV. Germline trimming cut 0 bases from V and 4 bases from J; bases unmatched to any gene: 3.

V gene TRBV2 combines with J gene TRBJ1-1, with D perhaps matching TRBD1 (6 bases). V dropped 6 bases and J dropped 3 bases, with 14 bases sitting between them. Germline V lookup: CDR1 SNHLY, CDR2 FYNNEI. The CDR3 is 14 residues long. CDR3 in amino acids: CASRGRGAYTEAFF. In nucleotides, the CDR3 is TGTGCCAGCAGAGGGAGGGGGGCGTACACTGAAGCTTTCTTT.

The V call is TRBV4-1, the J call TRBJ1-5; D not resolved. Trimming removed 6 bases from V and 0 bases from J, with 9 bases in between. Germline V gene data show CDR1 as MGHRA and CDR2 as YSYEKL. CDR3 length equals 14 residues. CDR3 nucleotides: TGCGCCAGCAGTCTCGCCTATAGCAATCAGCCCCAGCATTTT. Its protein product is CASSLAYSNQPQHF.

The chain carries TRBV6-5 and TRBJ2-3; 8 nucleotides align to TRBD2. This CDR3 contains 14 residues. Trimming took 8 bases from V and 3 from J; bases not matched to a gene: 7. Germline lookup yields CDR1 MNHEY and CDR2 SVGAGI. The CDR3 DNA sequence: TGTGCCAGCTGGCCGGGGGGGAGGACAGATACGCAGTATTTT. Amino acids: CASWPGGRTDTQYF.

The chain recombines TRBV24-1 with TRBJ2-7; no firm D call. V lost 9 bases, J lost 6 bases, and 20 bases lay in between. CDR1 KGHDR and CDR2 SFDVKD come from the germline V gene. This CDR3 region has 14 residues. CDR3 DNA sequence: TGTGCCACCCGGCCCGCAGACAAGGATGGCGAGCAGTACTTC. The encoded protein is CATRPADKDGEQYF.